The 2 T cell receptor beta chains listed next were all sequenced from one sample in a study of CD8+ T cells in alopecia areata. It was cDNA, reverse transcribed from extracted RNA, that served as the sequencing template. Produced via immunoSEQ multiplex PCR; TCRdb's table is partial and in-frame only. Captured here are 200,000 to 300,000 clones, none seen once; the top ten comprise about 1.2%. CD4, CD8alpha, NKG2D, NKG2ACE and other markers guided sorting of pooled cutaneous lymph node cells. The sequencing input was CD4+ T cells sorted from a lymph node. The receptors stem from a C3H/HeJ mouse with alopecia areata. MHC haplotype here: H2-k.

On this clone itself: Gene names are mouse gene names. The read ends 4 residues early relative to the CDR3; the germline J gene fills the gap. This sequence joins TRBV13-1 and TRBJ1-2, with 11 bases that match TRBD1. The CDR3 has 14 residues. J lost 4 bases, V lost 5 bases, and 4 bases had no gene match. Germline-derived CDR1 and CDR2 are NSHNY and SYGAGN. CDR3 loop: CASRGTGGSSDYTF. The DNA read from the CDR3 is TGTGCCAGCAGGGGGACAGGGGGTAGCTCC.

In regard to this clone: Genes here carry mouse names. The CDR3 is cut off 4 residues early in the read; its end comes from the germline J gene. V is TRBV19 and J is TRBJ2-5; TRBD1 matches at 9 bases. The germline gives CDR1 FNHDT, CDR2 SITEND (reference sequence). The CDR3 consists of 15 residues. The CDR3 protein is CASSIVGQGKDTQYF. Partial CDR3 DNA: TGTGCCAGCAGTATAGTGGGACAGGGAAAAGAC.